The source of this T cell receptor beta chain is a study of T cell responses to AZD1222 COVID-19 vaccine. Study-wide background: The analysis combined second doses at about 4 or about 12 weeks.

Worth noting for this clone: The antigen is not known.

Findings and caveats of the study: Donors skewed white British and female; clonal diversity was possibly underestimated. Per reports, nearly half of all spike-specific TCRs target regions that are unmutated in variants. Every sample of the repertoires postdated the peak T cell response.

Sequenced by immunoSEQ multiplex PCR; TCRdb stores in-frame clones only, minus some. The data show about 95,000 clones, around nine tenths seen once. Trimming took 4 bases from V and 6 from J, leaving 8 bases between them. Germline-derived CDR1 and CDR2 are MNHEY and SMNVEV (reference sequence). There are 12 residues in the CDR3. The TCR was taken from an adult in good health. The sequences come from peripheral blood, collected on day 0 of AZD1222 vaccination. The genes are TRBV27 and TRBJ2-3; D gene ambiguous. CDR3 in amino acids: CASSSNEDTQYF. CDR3 nucleotide sequence: TGTGCCAGCAGTTCGAATGAGGATACGCAGTATTTT.